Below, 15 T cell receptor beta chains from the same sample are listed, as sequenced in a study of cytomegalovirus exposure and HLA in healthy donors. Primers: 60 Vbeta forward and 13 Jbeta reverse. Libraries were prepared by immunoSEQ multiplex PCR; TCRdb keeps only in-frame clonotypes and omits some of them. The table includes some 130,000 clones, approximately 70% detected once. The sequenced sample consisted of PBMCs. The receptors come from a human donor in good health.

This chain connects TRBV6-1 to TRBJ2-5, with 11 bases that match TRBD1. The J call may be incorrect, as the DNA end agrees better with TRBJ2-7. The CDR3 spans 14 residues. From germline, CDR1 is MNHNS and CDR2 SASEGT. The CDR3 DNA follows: TGTGCCAGCAGCGGGACAGGGGGCTCCTACGAGCAGTACTTC. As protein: CASSGTGGSYEQYF.

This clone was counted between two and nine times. CDR3 sequence: CASSSGTRQETQYF. The DNA for the CDR3 is TGTGCCAGCAGCTCGGGGACTCGTCAAGAGACCCAGTACTTC. The chain combines TRBV7-8 with TRBJ2-5, with D possibly matching TRBD2 (6 bases). There are 14 residues in the CDR3. V was clipped by 4 bases and J by 2 bases, with 11 bases between them. CDR1 and CDR2 from the germline V gene are SGHVS and FQNEAQ.

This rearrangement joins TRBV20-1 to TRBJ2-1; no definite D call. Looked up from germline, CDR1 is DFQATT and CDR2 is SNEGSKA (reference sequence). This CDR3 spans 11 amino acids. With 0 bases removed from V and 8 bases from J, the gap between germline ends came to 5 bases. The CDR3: CSARDLDEQFF. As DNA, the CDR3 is TGCAGTGCTAGAGATCTAGATGAGCAGTTCTTC.

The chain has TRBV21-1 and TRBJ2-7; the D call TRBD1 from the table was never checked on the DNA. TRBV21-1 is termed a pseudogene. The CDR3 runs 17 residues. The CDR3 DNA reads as TGTGCCAGCAGCATCGGGGACAGCCTTCAACCCACCTACGAGCAGTACTTC. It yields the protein CASSIGDSLQPTYEQYF.

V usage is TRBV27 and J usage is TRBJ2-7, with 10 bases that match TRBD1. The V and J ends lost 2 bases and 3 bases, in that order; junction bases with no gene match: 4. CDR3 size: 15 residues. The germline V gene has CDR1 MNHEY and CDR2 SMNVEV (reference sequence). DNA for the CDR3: TGTGCCAGCAGTTTACATGGGACAGGGGTCTACGAGCAGTACTTC. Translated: CASSLHGTGVYEQYF.

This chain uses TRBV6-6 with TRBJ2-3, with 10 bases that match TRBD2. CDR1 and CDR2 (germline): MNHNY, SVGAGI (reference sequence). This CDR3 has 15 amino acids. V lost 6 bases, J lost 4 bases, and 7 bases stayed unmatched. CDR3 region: CASRASGRGADTQYF. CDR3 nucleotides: TGTGCCAGCAGAGCGAGCGGGAGGGGAGCAGATACGCAGTATTTT.

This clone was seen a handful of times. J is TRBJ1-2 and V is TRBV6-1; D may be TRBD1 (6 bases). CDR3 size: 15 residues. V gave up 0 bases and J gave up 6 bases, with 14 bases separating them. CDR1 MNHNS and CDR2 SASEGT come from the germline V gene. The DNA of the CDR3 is TGTGCCAGCAGTGAAGCGGAGACAGGATCCGATGGCTACACCTTC. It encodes CASSEAETGSDGYTF.

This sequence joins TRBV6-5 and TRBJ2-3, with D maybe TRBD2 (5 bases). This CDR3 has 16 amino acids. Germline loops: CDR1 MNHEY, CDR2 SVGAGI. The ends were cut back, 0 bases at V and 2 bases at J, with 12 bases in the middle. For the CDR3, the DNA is TGTGCCAGCAGTTACTCAGCGGTGTCCCCCACAGATACGCAGTATTTT. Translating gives CASSYSAVSPTDTQYF.

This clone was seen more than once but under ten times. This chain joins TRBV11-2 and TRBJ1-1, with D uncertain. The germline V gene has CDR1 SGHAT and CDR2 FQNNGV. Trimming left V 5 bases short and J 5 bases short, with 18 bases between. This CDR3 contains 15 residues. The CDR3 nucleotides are TGTGCCAGCAGCCCGTACCAGGAGGTCTCGACTGAAGCTTTCTTT. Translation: CASSPYQEVSTEAFF.

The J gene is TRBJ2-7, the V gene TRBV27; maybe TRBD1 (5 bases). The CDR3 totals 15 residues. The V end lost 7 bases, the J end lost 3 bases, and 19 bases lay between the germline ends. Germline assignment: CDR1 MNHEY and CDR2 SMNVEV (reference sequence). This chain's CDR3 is CASTLPGGRDYEQYF. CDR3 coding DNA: TGTGCCAGCACCCTCCCAGGTGGCAGGGACTACGAGCAGTACTTC.

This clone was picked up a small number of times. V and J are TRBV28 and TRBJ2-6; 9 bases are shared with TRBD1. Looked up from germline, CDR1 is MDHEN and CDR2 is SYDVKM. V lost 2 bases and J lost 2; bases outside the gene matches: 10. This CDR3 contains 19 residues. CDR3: CASSLRLQGAVTGANVLTF. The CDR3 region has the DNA TGTGCCAGCAGTTTACGCTTACAGGGGGCTGTGACTGGGGCCAACGTCCTGACTTTC.

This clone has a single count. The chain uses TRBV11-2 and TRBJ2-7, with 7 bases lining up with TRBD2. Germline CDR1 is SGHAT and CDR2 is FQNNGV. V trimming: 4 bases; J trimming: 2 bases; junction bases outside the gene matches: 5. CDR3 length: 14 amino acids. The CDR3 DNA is TGTGCCAGCAGCTCGTCTAGCGGCCCCTACGAGCAGTACTTC. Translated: CASSSSSGPYEQYF.

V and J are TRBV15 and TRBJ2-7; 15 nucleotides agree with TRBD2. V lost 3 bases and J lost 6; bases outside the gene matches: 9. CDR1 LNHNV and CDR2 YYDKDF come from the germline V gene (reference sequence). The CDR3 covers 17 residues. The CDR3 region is CATSSGLAGGVSGEQYF. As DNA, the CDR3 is TGTGCCACCAGCAGCGGACTAGCGGGAGGGGTTAGCGGCGAGCAGTACTTC.

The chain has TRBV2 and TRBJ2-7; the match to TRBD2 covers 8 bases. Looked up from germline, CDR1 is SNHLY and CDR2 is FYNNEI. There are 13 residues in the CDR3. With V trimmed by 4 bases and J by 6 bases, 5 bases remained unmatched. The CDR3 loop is CASSVASGLEQYF. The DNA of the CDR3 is TGTGCCAGCAGTGTCGCTAGCGGGCTCGAGCAGTACTTC.

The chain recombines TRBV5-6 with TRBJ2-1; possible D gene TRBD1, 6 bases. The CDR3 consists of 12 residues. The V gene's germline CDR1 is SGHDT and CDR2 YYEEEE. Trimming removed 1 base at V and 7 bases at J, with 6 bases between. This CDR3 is CASSLQGNEQFF. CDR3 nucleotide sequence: TGTGCCAGCAGCTTGCAGGGGAATGAGCAGTTCTTC.